This T cell receptor (beta chain) came from a study of cytomegalovirus exposure and HLA in healthy donors. For this clone: Antigen: not known.

V shed 4 bases and J shed 1 base, with 16 bases lying between them. The CDR3 spans 15 residues. Looked up from germline, CDR1 is SQVTM and CDR2 is ANQGSEA. In the PCR, 60 Vbeta and 13 Jbeta primers were used. TCRdb keeps only in-frame clones here, not all; method: immunoSEQ multiplex PCR. This sample has 35,000 to 45,000 clones, with roughly 50% found just once. Study results and limitations: CMV serostatus was the sole immune exposure information available.

The material sequenced was PBMCs. The receptor's source is a woman in her thirties or forties in good health and CMV-seropositive. The chain is built from TRBV29-1 and TRBJ1-1; perhaps TRBD1 as D (5 bases). DNA for the CDR3: TGCAGCGTTGGGACCTCCGGGAGGGGGAACACTGAAGCTTTCTTT. Its translation: CSVGTSGRGNTEAFF.